This record covers a single T cell receptor (beta chain). As yet, its antigen is unknown. The CDR3 contains 18 residues. V was pared by 3 bases and J by 2 bases, with 21 bases between. The germline V gene has CDR1 KGHSH and CDR2 LQKENI. Sequencing was performed with immunoSEQ multiplex PCR; in TCRdb, only in-frame clones are kept and a portion is missing. This sample carries roughly 530,000 clones, approximately 95% of them seen once, and the ten largest clones take approximately 0.062%. The data derive from a study of shared clonotypes between healthy human individuals. Study-wide findings and caveats: Researchers sampled blood only, noting tissue repertoires likely differ.

The specimen was naive CD4+ T cells sorted from blood. Subset described: CD45RA+ positively selected. This TCR was recovered from a woman aged 25-40 years in good health. This rearrangement joins TRBV18 to TRBJ2-3, with D perhaps matching TRBD2 (7 bases). Written as DNA, the CDR3 is TGTGCCAGCTCACCGGTCCCAGTAGGGGGGGTGATCACAGATACGCAGTATTTT. Amino acids: CASSPVPVGGVITDTQYF.